Shown below are 9 T cell receptor beta chains from a single sample sequenced in a study of T cells in Graves' hyperthyroidism and ophthalmopathy. Amplified regions were TCR beta CDR3 sequences from RNA transcripts. The primer set for the first-round RT-PCR of the TCR CDR3 was HTBI. Each CDR3 protein is one row after TCRdb ran MiXCR on the multiplex PCR reads. The sample comprises approximately 700,000 distinct CDR3 sequences, roughly 46% of which are singletons, and 7% to 7.5% rests with the top ten. Sequencing input: peripheral blood or thyroid tissue (not recorded which). These receptors were obtained from an adult man with Graves' disease, either hyperthyroidism or ophthalmopathy (not recorded which).

The chain combines TRBV19 with TRBJ1-6, with D possibly matching TRBD1 (5 bases). Between the trimmed V and J ends, which lost 5 bases and 8 bases, there was a span of 16 bases. This CDR3 region has 15 residues. Germline V lookup: CDR1 LNHDA, CDR2 SQIVND (reference sequence). The CDR3 DNA follows: TGTGCCAGTAGTTTACTCCGACAGACCGATTCACCCCTCCACTTT. Its translation: CASSLLRQTDSPLHF. Full variable domain (missing parts from reference TRBV19 and TRBJ1-6): DGGITQSPKYLFRKEGQNVTLSCEQNLNHDAMYWYRQDPGQGLRLIYYSQIVNDFQKGDIAEGYSVSREKKESFPLTVTSAQKNPTAFYLCASSLLRQTDSPLHFGNGTRLTVT.

This sequence joins TRBV9 and TRBJ1-3; D is possibly TRBD1 (5 bases). CDR1 and CDR2 (germline): SGDLS, YYNGEE. The V end lost 4 bases, the J end lost 8 bases, and 19 bases lay between the germline ends. The CDR3 covers 15 residues. In nucleotides, the CDR3 is TGTGCCAGCAGCCGAATTGGGGGACCCGACGACACCATATATTTT. It translates to CASSRIGGPDDTIYF. The full variable domain, rest sourced from reference TRBV9 and TRBJ1-3, is DSGVTQTPKHLITATGQRVTLRCSPRSGDLSVYWYQQSLDQGLQFLIQYYNGEERAKGNILERFSAQQFPDLHSELNLSSLELGDSALYFCASSRIGGPDDTIYFGEGSWLTVV.

This clonotype was seen more than once but under ten times. The rearrangement links TRBV7-6 to TRBJ1-3; TRBD1 is a possible D gene (6 bases). Germline-derived CDR1 and CDR2 are SGHVS and FNYEAQ. This CDR3 contains 16 residues. The V end was cut by 5 bases, the J end by 2 bases, with 16 bases between. DNA for the CDR3: TGTGCCAGCAGCAACCCAAACAGGGATCCTGGAAACACCATATATTTT. Amino acids: CASSNPNRDPGNTIYF.

The chain couples TRBV7-9 to TRBJ1-2, with D maybe TRBD1 (6 bases). The CDR3 is 13 amino acids. The V end was cut by 5 bases, the J end by 6 bases, with 13 bases between. The germline gives CDR1 SEHNR, CDR2 FQNEAQ (reference sequence). For the CDR3, the DNA is TGTGCCAGCAGCCAATGGGGGCTGGATGGCTACACCTTC. Its protein is CASSQWGLDGYTF.

As for this clonotype: It may be a read error: a sequence one base away is much more abundant. V usage is TRBV7-2 and J usage is TRBJ2-5; no clear D gene. CDR3 length equals 14 residues. CDR1 and CDR2 from the germline V gene are SGHTA and FQGNSA. The CDR3 nucleotides read TGTGCCGGCAGCCCGGTCGTATCCCAAGAGACCCAGTACTTC. Protein sequence: CAGSPVVSQETQYF.

This clonotype appeared a few times. The chain uses TRBV7-2 and TRBJ1-2; the D gene is possibly TRBD1 (5 bases). V was clipped by 2 bases and J by 2 bases, with 9 bases between them. The CDR3 length is 14 residues. The V gene's germline CDR1 is SGHTA and CDR2 FQGNSA. Here the CDR3 reads CASSLKGINYGYTF. CDR3 DNA: TGTGCCAGCAGCTTAAAGGGGATAAACTATGGCTACACCTTC.

This clonotype was picked up a small number of times. This chain joins TRBV25-1 and TRBJ1-3; D is unclear. The germline V and J ends were trimmed by 5 bases and 0 bases, with 11 bases remaining between them. From germline, CDR1 is MGHDK and CDR2 SYGVNS. CDR3 size: 15 residues. CDR3 residues: CASSFTAASGNTIYF. CDR3 coding DNA: TGTGCCAGCAGTTTCACGGCAGCCTCTGGAAACACCATATATTTT.

This clonotype was counted a few times. V is TRBV2 and J is TRBJ2-7, with 9 bases matching TRBD2. Germline lookup yields CDR1 SNHLY and CDR2 FYNNEI. The CDR3 sequence is 14 residues long. J lost 1 base, V lost 8 bases, and 6 bases had no gene match. The chain's CDR3 is CASCGLARSYEQYF. The CDR3 DNA reads TGTGCCAGCTGTGGACTAGCGAGATCCTACGAGCAGTACTTC.

The gene calls are TRBV5-1 and TRBJ1-2; 7 nucleotides line up with TRBD1. In germline, CDR1 is SGHRS, CDR2 YFSETQ. J gave up 6 bases and V 4 bases, and 12 bases lay outside the gene matches. This CDR3 is built from 15 residues. This CDR3 reads CASSMTGLRFHGYTF. The CDR3 DNA reads TGCGCCAGCAGCATGACAGGGCTCCGATTTCATGGCTACACCTTC.